This T cell receptor (beta chain) stems from a study of cytotoxic CD8 clonotypes in ibrutinib-treated CLL. Here immunoSEQ multiplex PCR was the method, and the copy in TCRdb shows in-frame clones only, minus some. The table lists about 300,000 clones, more than 70% of them singletons, with about 5.7% in the top ten. The germline CDR1 and CDR2 sequences are SEHNR and FQNEAQ (reference sequence). V was pared by 7 bases and J by 6 bases, with 14 bases between. CDR3 length: 13 residues. The chain joins TRBV7-9 to TRBJ2-3; the D is unclear. The sample here was PBMCs, taken at disease progression, from a patient treated with ibrutinib. The TCR originated in a human donor with chronic lymphocytic leukemia. In nucleotides, the CDR3 is TGTGCCAGCAATCATCTTCTTAAGGATACGCAGTATTTT. It encodes CASNHLLKDTQYF.